Shown below are 28 T cell receptor beta chains from a single sample sequenced in a study of blood T cell repertoires in COVID-19. Sequenced by immunoSEQ multiplex PCR; TCRdb stores in-frame clones only, minus some. The sample records about 52,000 clones, 70% to 85% being singletons. Source material: peripheral blood. The receptors derive from a man older than 75 with COVID-19, enrolled during active disease.

The V and J genes are TRBV5-6 and TRBJ2-1; D may be TRBD2 (7 bases). The CDR3 has 17 amino acids. The ends were cut back, 0 bases at V and 5 bases at J, with 18 bases in the middle. Germline V CDR1 and CDR2: SGHDT, YYEEEE. Here the CDR3 reads CASSLGGGLTDHNEQFF. Here the CDR3 DNA reads TGTGCCAGCAGCTTGGGGGGGGGCCTCACCGACCACAATGAGCAGTTCTTC.

CDR3 DNA sequence: TGTGCCAGCAGCCTGGACGGCAGGGGGCGGGGGACTGAAGCTTTCTTT. Its translation is CASSLDGRGRGTEAFF. The chain is built from TRBV5-5 and TRBJ1-1, with TRBD1 matching over 8 bases. Germline assignment: CDR1 SGHKS and CDR2 YYEKEE (reference sequence). CDR3 length: 16 amino acids. The J segment lost 5 bases and the V segment lost 4 bases, leaving 13 bases of the junction unmatched.

The chain has TRBV19 and TRBJ1-6; D might be TRBD1 (6 bases). This CDR3 has 13 amino acids. Deletions cut 5 bases from V and 7 bases from J, with 9 bases between. Germline loops: CDR1 LNHDA, CDR2 SQIVND (reference sequence). CDR3 DNA sequence: TGTGCCAGTAGTGATAGGGGGAATTCACCCCTCCACTTT. Translation: CASSDRGNSPLHF. The full variable domain, in which reference TRBV19 and TRBJ1-6 provide the parts outside the CDR3, is DGGITQSPKYLFRKEGQNVTLSCEQNLNHDAMYWYRQDPGQGLRLIYYSQIVNDFQKGDIAEGYSVSREKKESFPLTVTSAQKNPTAFYLCASSDRGNSPLHFGNGTRLTVT.

The CDR3 reads CASSQDLEKTQYF. CDR3 coding DNA: TGCGCCAGCAGCCAAGACTTGGAGAAGACCCAGTACTTC. The chain carries TRBV4-3 and TRBJ2-5; D uncertain. Germline assignment: CDR1 LGHNA and CDR2 YSLEER. V was clipped by 0 bases and J by 6 bases, with 8 bases between them. CDR3 length: 13 residues.

The chain combines TRBV6-2 or TRBV6-3 with TRBJ2-2, with D perhaps matching TRBD2 (6 bases). This CDR3 has 17 amino acids. From germline, CDR1 is MNHEY and CDR2 SVGEGT. The V end lost 2 bases, the J end lost 1 base, and 14 bases lay between the germline ends. The CDR3, as DNA: TGTGCCAGCAGTTACCTAAGGGAGGCCCTGAACACCGGGGAGCTGTTTTTT. It yields the protein CASSYLREALNTGELFF.

This rearrangement joins TRBV18 to TRBJ1-1; 7 bases line up with TRBD1. With 6 bases clipped from V and 3 bases from J, the junction kept 10 bases outside the gene matches. The length of the CDR3 is 15 residues. CDR1 and CDR2 (germline): KGHSH, LQKENI. The CDR3 sequence is CASSPTGLGDTEAFF. CDR3 DNA: TGTGCCAGCTCGCCGACAGGGCTGGGGGACACTGAAGCTTTCTTT.

The chain employs TRBV5-1 and TRBJ1-5; D might be TRBD1 (5 bases). V was trimmed by 4 bases and J by 7 bases, leaving 18 bases between them. This CDR3 is built from 15 residues. Germline CDR1 reads SGHRS; CDR2 reads YFSETQ. CDR3: CASSPTSGIGQPQHF. DNA of the CDR3: TGCGCCAGCAGCCCTACGTCAGGGATTGGACAGCCCCAGCATTTT. The full variable domain, in which reference TRBV5-1 and TRBJ1-5 provide the parts outside the CDR3, is KAGVTQTPRYLIKTRGQQVTLSCSPISGHRSVSWYQQTPGQGLQFLFEYFSETQRNKGNFPGRFSGRQFSNSRSEMNVSTLELGDSALYLCASSPTSGIGQPQHFGDGTRLSIL.

The V and J genes are TRBV30 and TRBJ1-2; 9 nucleotides agree with TRBD1. Trimming at V came to 2 bases and at J to 2 bases, leaving 3 bases not matched to a gene. The length of the CDR3 is 14 residues. Germline loops: CDR1 GTSNPN, CDR2 SVGIG (reference sequence). DNA of the CDR3: TGTGCCTGGAGTTTACAGGGGGCAAACTATGGCTACACCTTC. Its protein product is CAWSLQGANYGYTF.

V usage is TRBV5-1 and J usage is TRBJ2-3, with D possibly being TRBD1 (5 bases). The CDR3 spans 14 residues. V was clipped by 4 bases and J by 8 bases, with 17 bases between them. Per germline, CDR1 SGHRS and CDR2 YFSETQ. The CDR3 is CASSPIPGWGTQYF. DNA of the CDR3: TGCGCCAGCAGCCCTATCCCAGGGTGGGGTACGCAGTATTTT.

The chain joins TRBV10-1 to TRBJ2-1, with 9 bases identical to TRBD2. The ends lost 1 base at V and 4 bases at J; junction bases unmatched: 2. From germline, CDR1 is WNHNN and CDR2 SYGVQD (reference sequence). There are 15 residues in the CDR3. CDR3 in amino acids: CASSELAGGYNEQFF. The CDR3 DNA reads TGCGCCAGCAGTGAGTTGGCGGGAGGGTACAATGAGCAGTTCTTC.

The rearrangement links TRBV24-1 to TRBJ2-5; TRBD1 might be the D (5 bases). Trimming stripped 9 bases from V and 4 bases from J, with 11 bases between. CDR3 length: 12 amino acids. Looked up from germline, CDR1 is KGHDR and CDR2 is SFDVKD. CDR3 sequence (DNA): TGTGCCACCCAGGGTTGGGGAGAGACCCAGTACTTC. Amino acid sequence: CATQGWGETQYF.

This clone occurred a few times. The V gene is TRBV4-1, the J gene TRBJ2-3; TRBD2 matches at 8 bases. This CDR3 spans 16 amino acids. Trimming cost V 4 bases and J 5 bases; bases outside gene matches: 11. CDR1 and CDR2 from the germline V gene are MGHRA and YSYEKL. For the CDR3, the DNA is TGCGCCAGCAGCCGCACATGGTCGGGGGGGGGAGATACGCAGTATTTT. Residues: CASSRTWSGGGDTQYF.

The chain links TRBV30 to TRBJ1-3, with D unclear. CDR1 and CDR2 (germline): GTSNPN, SVGIG (reference sequence). V lost 5 bases and J lost 4, with 12 bases in between. CDR3 length: 13 amino acids. CDR3 region: CAWLVAVGNTIYF. The CDR3 DNA is TGTGCCTGGTTGGTTGCGGTGGGAAACACCATATATTTT.

The V gene is TRBV7-9, the J gene TRBJ2-1, with 10 positions matching TRBD2. V trimming: 3 bases; J trimming: 7 bases; junction bases outside the gene matches: 3. The CDR3 totals 14 residues. Per the germline V gene, CDR1 is SEHNR and CDR2 is FQNEAQ (reference sequence). The CDR3 is CASSLSGGANEQFF. The DNA for the CDR3 is TGTGCCAGCAGCTTGAGCGGGGGGGCTAATGAGCAGTTCTTC.

The chain recombines TRBV30 with TRBJ2-3, with D tentatively TRBD2 (6 bases). Germline-derived CDR1 and CDR2 are GTSNPN and SVGIG (reference sequence). Trimming stripped 3 bases from V and 5 bases from J, with 18 bases between. This CDR3 has 15 amino acids. CDR3 nucleotide sequence: TGTGCCTGGAGCCCAGGACTACCCACAAAAGATACGCAGTATTTT. Its protein is CAWSPGLPTKDTQYF.

The V gene is TRBV5-5, the J gene TRBJ1-1, with D uncertain. The germline V and J ends were trimmed by 4 bases and 5 bases, with 15 bases remaining between them. The CDR3 length is 14 residues. CDR1 is SGHKS and CDR2 is YYEKEE in the germline V gene (reference sequence). CDR3: CASSPGAWGTEAFF. The CDR3 nucleotides read TGTGCCAGCAGCCCGGGAGCCTGGGGAACTGAAGCTTTCTTT. Full variable domain (remainder filled in from reference TRBV5-5 and TRBJ1-1): DAGVTQSPTHLIKTRGQQVTLRCSPISGHKSVSWYQQVLGQGPQFIFQYYEKEERGRGNFPDRFSARQFPNYSSELNVNALLLGDSALYLCASSPGAWGTEAFFGQGTRLTVV.

This clone showed up just a few times. This chain links TRBV3-1 (or the pseudogene TRBV3-2) with TRBJ1-2; 7 nucleotides align to TRBD1. V gave up 1 base and J gave up 3 bases; unmatched junction bases: 8. Per the germline V gene, CDR1 is LGHDT and CDR2 is YNNKEL (reference sequence). This CDR3 is 16 amino acids long. CDR3 DNA sequence: TGTGCCAGCAGCCAAGTATTGAGGGGGCAGGACTATGGCTACACCTTC. Its translation is CASSQVLRGQDYGYTF.

This chain connects TRBV5-6 to TRBJ1-4; the match to TRBD1 covers 7 bases. J lost 8 bases, V lost 4 bases, and 5 bases had no gene match. The germline V gene has CDR1 SGHDT and CDR2 YYEEEE. The CDR3 is 13 amino acids. CDR3: CASSRGQAEKLFF. CDR3 coding DNA: TGTGCCAGCAGCAGAGGACAGGCCGAAAAACTGTTTTTT.

The chain employs TRBV29-1 and TRBJ1-2; 8 bases are a match to TRBD1. This CDR3 is built from 14 residues. Germline V gene sequence: CDR1 SQVTM, CDR2 ANQGSEA. In nucleotides, the CDR3 is TGCACCACAAGTTCCCCAGGGGGCTTTCCTGGCTACACCTTC. Its protein is CTTSSPGGFPGYTF.

This sequence joins TRBV30 and TRBJ1-4; D is perhaps TRBD1 (5 bases). CDR1 GTSNPN and CDR2 SVGIG come from the germline V gene (reference sequence). With 3 bases removed from V and 0 bases from J, the gap between germline ends came to 20 bases. CDR3 size: 18 residues. The CDR3: CAWREPGLTSATNEKLFF. CDR3 nucleotide sequence: TGTGCCTGGAGGGAGCCGGGACTTACCTCTGCAACTAATGAAAAACTGTTTTTT.

This chain uses TRBV5-1 with TRBJ2-5, with TRBD2 as a possible D gene (6 bases). This CDR3 has 15 residues. Germline CDR1 reads SGHRS; CDR2 reads YFSETQ. V lost 3 bases, J lost 5 bases, and 17 bases lay in between. This chain's CDR3 is CASSSGGTLGETQYF. The CDR3, as DNA: TGCGCCAGCAGCTCTGGGGGGACCCTCGGGGAGACCCAGTACTTC.

The chain joins TRBV6-5 to TRBJ2-1, with 10 positions matching TRBD1. Per the germline V gene, CDR1 is MNHEY and CDR2 is SVGAGI. This CDR3 has 15 residues. V shed 2 bases, J shed 9 bases, and the junction held 7 bases outside the gene matches. The CDR3, as DNA: TGTGCCAGCAGTTACAAGGGGACAGGGGACGGTGAGCAGTTCTTC. It translates to CASSYKGTGDGEQFF.

The gene calls are TRBV9 and TRBJ2-1; D not resolved. Germline CDR1 reads SGDLS; CDR2 reads YYNGEE. V was pared by 4 bases and J by 1 base, with 18 bases between. The CDR3 is 17 residues long. Here the CDR3 DNA reads TGTGCCAGCAGCACCCAGGCCGGTTACGGTTCCTACAATGAGCAGTTCTTC. The encoded protein is CASSTQAGYGSYNEQFF.

This clone was seen a handful of times. The chain carries TRBV4-3 and TRBJ1-5, with D perhaps TRBD1 (6 bases). Trimming stripped 3 bases from V and 0 bases from J, with 12 bases between. The length of the CDR3 is 16 residues. The V gene's germline CDR1 is LGHNA and CDR2 YSLEER. CDR3: CASSQDSSLSNQPQHF. CDR3 bases: TGCGCCAGCAGCCAGGACAGTAGCCTTAGCAATCAGCCCCAGCATTTT.

The chain has TRBV27 and TRBJ1-5; D may be TRBD1 (5 bases). This CDR3 region has 16 residues. The germline CDR1 and CDR2 sequences are MNHEY and SMNVEV (reference sequence). Trimming took 5 bases from V and 1 from J, leaving 15 bases between them. CDR3 sequence reads: CASSPRGERSNQPQHF. The CDR3 DNA reads as TGTGCCAGCAGTCCCCGGGGGGAAAGGAGCAATCAGCCCCAGCATTTT.

The gene calls are TRBV27 and TRBJ2-2; tentative D call: TRBD1 (5 bases). This CDR3 is 15 amino acids long. Trimming pared 6 bases from V and 0 bases from J, leaving 11 bases between. Per the germline V gene, CDR1 is MNHEY and CDR2 is SMNVEV (reference sequence). As DNA, the CDR3 is TGTGCCAGCAGCCGTAGGACAACGAACACCGGGGAGCTGTTTTTT. Translated, it gives CASSRRTTNTGELFF.

The chain links TRBV12-3 or TRBV12-4 to TRBJ1-1; D remains ambiguous. The V and J ends lost 3 bases and 5 bases respectively, with 10 bases between them. The CDR3 covers 13 residues. The CDR3 bases are TGTGCCAGCAGTTTTAAAATGCGGACTGAAGCTTTCTTT. The encoded protein is CASSFKMRTEAFF.

The J gene is TRBJ2-3, the V gene TRBV30; D is ambiguous. The CDR3 has 15 residues. The germline gives CDR1 GTSNPN, CDR2 SVGIG (reference sequence). The V gene lost 2 bases and the J gene lost 2 bases, with 14 bases spanning the gap. In DNA form, the CDR3 reads TGTGCCTGGAGTTTTGGGCAGGAACTCACAGATACGCAGTATTTT. Amino acids: CAWSFGQELTDTQYF.